This T cell receptor beta chain came from a study of shared clonotypes between healthy human individuals. Notes on the study in general: Sampling included only blood; tissue repertoires likely differ. Estimated richness values were generally larger in naive subsets than in memory subsets.

CD8 cells classed as naive were CD45RO-negative and positively selected for CCR7, excluding terminally differentiated effector memory CD45RA+ cells. Original data processing: Without quality scores, immunoSEQ junctional reads could not be filtered like full-length reads. Libraries were prepared by immunoSEQ multiplex PCR; TCRdb keeps only in-frame clonotypes and omits some of them. V, J and clone size were drawn from that table, and D and trimming were deduced from the DNA. The repertoire includes some 2,000,000 clones, roughly 95% of them detected once, and roughly 1.1% sits in the top ten. Deletions cut 2 bases from V and 2 bases from J, with 9 bases between. Per germline, CDR1 SNHLY and CDR2 FYNNEI. CDR3 length equals 14 residues. With respect to this clone: The antigen remains unidentified.

Material: naive CD8+ T cells sorted from blood. This chain joins TRBV2 and TRBJ1-1, with a possible D match to TRBD1 (6 bases). The clonotype comes from a man younger than 30 in good health. CDR3 nucleotide sequence: TGTGCCAGCAGTGAACCGGGGGCCAACACTGAAGCTTTCTTT. This sequence encodes CASSEPGANTEAFF.